The rows below give T cell receptor beta chains drawn from one sample of a study of blood T cell repertoires in COVID-19. Assay: immunoSEQ multiplex PCR; the TCRdb copy retains only in-frame clones and omits some. The sample has around 77,000 clones, approximately 85% seen once; the top ten hold approximately 5.5%. The sequencing sample was made of peripheral blood. The receptors come from a man at least 80 years old with acute or convalescent COVID-19. The CDR3 runs from the conserved cysteine through the conserved F or W. D genes are given only for firm matches. Not every row has a clone size; where given, it reads once, few, many or a size class.

clone_size | j_call | d_call | v_call | cdr3_aa | cdr3_nt
NA | TRBJ2-1 | TRBD2 | TRBV7-3 | CASSLGTNNEQFF | TGTGCCAGCAGCTTAGGGACTAACAATGAGCAGTTCTTC
few | TRBJ2-1 | NA | TRBV20-1 | CSALEREQFF | TGCAGTGCCCTTGAGAGGGAGCAGTTCTTC
NA | TRBJ2-3 | NA | TRBV10-1 | CVSSERSTDTQYF | TGCGTCAGCAGTGAGCGGAGCACAGATACGCAGTATTTT
medium-sized | TRBJ2-7 | NA | TRBV6-2/TRBV6-3 | CASSHSYEQYF | TGTGCCAGCAGTCACAGCTACGAGCAGTACTTC
NA | TRBJ2-2 | NA | TRBV29-1 | CSGIGSTRGELFF | TGCAGCGGGATCGGGTCCACACGCGGGGAGCTGTTTTTT
NA | TRBJ2-3 | TRBD2 | TRBV7-2 | CASSLRAGYTDMQYF | TGTGCCAGCAGCTTACGAGCGGGGTACACAGATATGCAGTATTTT
NA | TRBJ1-3 | NA | TRBV7-7 | CASSLAGGPNSGNTIYF | TGTGCCAGCAGCTTAGCGGGGGGGCCTAACTCTGGAAACACCATATATTTT
NA | TRBJ2-7 | NA | TRBV11-3 | CASSLDTNDYEQYF | TGTGCCAGCAGCCTTGACACGAACGACTACGAGCAGTACTTC
NA | TRBJ1-5 | NA | TRBV10-2 | CASSGTLNQPQHF | TGCGCCAGCAGCGGGACACTCAATCAGCCCCAGCATTTT
NA | TRBJ2-7 | TRBD2 | TRBV7-8 | CASSLDRQGGVVKQYF | TGTGCCAGCAGCTTAGATCGGCAGGGAGGGGTGGTGAAGCAGTACTTC
once | TRBJ2-1 | TRBD2 | TRBV5-1 | CASSLVRGRALNEQFF | TGCGCCAGCAGCTTGGTTCGCGGGAGGGCCCTTAATGAGCAGTTCTTC
NA | TRBJ2-7 | NA | TRBV5-1 | CASSLDIPYEQYF | TGCGCCAGCAGCTTGGACATTCCCTACGAGCAGTACTTC
NA | TRBJ1-5 | TRBD1 | TRBV5-3 | CARSLGTGSHRERNQPQHF | TGTGCCAGAAGCTTGGGGACAGGGTCCCACAGGGAACGCAATCAGCCCCAGCATTTT
NA | TRBJ1-1 | TRBD1 | TRBV10-2 | CASSGDREAFF | TGCGCCAGCAGTGGGGACAGGGAAGCTTTCTTT
once | TRBJ2-2 | NA | TRBV25-1 | CASRRGFGELFF | TGTGCCAGCAGGAGGGGGTTCGGGGAGCTGTTTTTT
NA | TRBJ2-2 | NA | TRBV19 | CASSIDRFGELFF | TGTGCCAGTAGTATAGATCGGTTCGGGGAGCTGTTTTTT
NA | TRBJ1-1 | TRBD1 | TRBV18 | CASSSTGTGVTEAFF | TGTGCCAGCTCATCGACCGGGACAGGGGTGACTGAAGCTTTCTTT
once | TRBJ1-5 | TRBD1 | TRBV7-8 | CASSPTGFSNQPQHF | TGTGCCAGCAGTCCGACAGGGTTTAGCAATCAGCCCCAGCATTTT
NA | TRBJ2-3 | NA | TRBV4-3 | CASSPEALVLTTDTQYF | TGCGCCAGCAGCCCTGAGGCCCTAGTTCTAACCACAGATACGCAGTATTTT
NA | TRBJ2-5 | TRBD1 | TRBV7-8 | CASSTRTGYGETQYF | TGTGCCAGCAGCACCCGGACAGGGTATGGAGAGACCCAGTACTTC
NA | TRBJ2-7 | TRBD2 | TRBV2 | CASRPRTSGEYEQYF | TGTGCCAGCAGGCCCCGGACTAGCGGGGAGTACGAGCAGTACTTC
NA | TRBJ1-2 | NA | TRBV3-1/TRBV3-2 | CASSQAYTGTNYGYTF | TGTGCCAGCAGCCAAGCTTATACAGGGACCAACTATGGCTACACCTTC
NA | TRBJ2-1 | NA | TRBV21-1 | CASSSHPGGPSYNEQFF | TGTGCCAGCAGCTCCCACCCGGGGGGGCCCTCCTACAATGAGCAGTTCTTC
NA | TRBJ1-1 | NA | TRBV18 | CASSPLGGPNTEAFF | TGTGCCAGCTCCCCCCTGGGAGGGCCGAACACTGAAGCTTTCTTT
NA | TRBJ1-2 | TRBD1 | TRBV7-8 | CASSTATGDYGYTF | TGTGCCAGCAGCACCGCAACAGGGGACTATGGCTACACCTTC
NA | TRBJ2-7 | TRBD2 | TRBV18 | CASSPGLAGDKQYF | TGTGCCAGCTCCCCGGGACTAGCGGGAGATAAGCAGTACTTC
NA | TRBJ2-7 | TRBD2 | TRBV30 | CALRVAGGTYEQYF | TGTGCCCTGAGGGTGGCGGGGGGGACCTACGAGCAGTACTTC
NA | TRBJ2-1 | NA | TRBV7-9 | CASSLERAGWGSEQFF | TGTGCCAGCAGCTTAGAACGGGCGGGATGGGGGAGTGAGCAGTTCTTC
once | TRBJ2-3 | TRBD2 | TRBV7-3 | CASSPFVSGGLDTQYF | TGTGCCAGCAGCCCGTTTGTTAGCGGGGGTTTAGATACGCAGTATTTT
NA | TRBJ1-3 | TRBD1 | TRBV12-5 | CASGFSRGRDLEVTGNTIYF | TGTGCTAGTGGTTTCTCCAGGGGGCGTGATCTGGAGGTGACTGGAAACACCATATATTTT
NA | TRBJ2-1 | TRBD2 | TRBV7-9 | CASNLGVLGGEQFF | TGTGCCAGCAATCTAGGGGTCTTGGGGGGGGAGCAGTTCTTC
NA | TRBJ2-1 | TRBD1 | TRBV10-3 | CAISEWRRDRGNNEQFF | TGTGCCATCAGTGAGTGGCGCCGGGACAGGGGGAACAATGAGCAGTTCTTC
once | TRBJ1-2 | NA | TRBV18 | CASSPPVAPAYGYTF | TGTGCCAGCTCGCCACCGGTCGCCCCAGCGTATGGCTACACCTTC
once | TRBJ1-2 | TRBD1 | TRBV5-1 | CASSSSTGSYGYTF | TGCGCCAGCAGCTCGTCGACAGGGTCGTATGGCTACACCTTC
NA | TRBJ2-5 | NA | TRBV7-2 | CASSLVLDSRETQYF | TGTGCCAGCAGCTTAGTCCTTGACAGCCGAGAGACCCAGTACTTC
NA | TRBJ2-7 | NA | TRBV19 | CASGAPEQYF | TGTGCCAGTGGAGCCCCCGAGCAGTACTTC
few | TRBJ2-7 | NA | TRBV10-1 | CASSEGDSDSYEQYF | TGCGCCAGCAGTGAGGGGGATAGCGACTCCTACGAGCAGTACTTC
NA | TRBJ1-3 | TRBD1 | TRBV28 | CASTTHGQGGGNTIYF | TGTGCCAGCACGACCCACGGACAGGGTGGAGGAAACACCATATATTTT
NA | TRBJ1-1 | NA | TRBV4-1 | CASSQGAGRGNTEAFF | TGCGCCAGCAGCCAAGGGGCGGGCAGGGGGAACACTGAAGCTTTCTTT
NA | TRBJ2-3 | TRBD2 | TRBV6-1 | CASSGVAGGPPTDTQYF | TGTGCCAGCAGTGGGGTGGCGGGGGGACCCCCCACAGATACGCAGTATTTT
NA | TRBJ1-2 | TRBD1 | TRBV9 | CASSAGPGQVEEYGYTF | TGTGCCAGCAGCGCCGGCCCCGGACAGGTTGAAGAATATGGCTACACCTTC
once | TRBJ1-6 | NA | TRBV19 | CASSTRSRGNSPLHF | TGTGCCAGTAGTACCCGTTCCCGGGGTAATTCACCCCTCCACTTT
NA | TRBJ1-2 | NA | TRBV5-8 | CASSLRGNYGYTF | TGTGCCAGCAGCTTGCGGGGAAACTATGGCTACACCTTC
NA | TRBJ1-5 | TRBD1 | TRBV6-2/TRBV6-3 | CASSPQGVNQPQHF | TGTGCCAGCAGTCCCCAGGGGGTAAATCAGCCCCAGCATTTT
once | TRBJ1-1 | TRBD1 | TRBV29-1 | CSVSYTGANTEAFF | TGCAGCGTTAGTTATACAGGGGCGAACACTGAAGCTTTCTTT
NA | TRBJ1-3 | NA | TRBV18 | CASSPNRELLSGPGNTIYF | TGTGCCAGCTCACCGAACAGGGAACTTTTGTCTGGGCCTGGAAACACCATATATTTT
NA | TRBJ1-2 | TRBD1 | TRBV6-5 | CASSLGTAPNYGYTF | TGTGCCAGCAGTCTAGGGACAGCTCCTAACTATGGCTACACCTTC
NA | TRBJ2-1 | NA | TRBV4-1 | CASSQEGRSSYNEQFF | TGCGCCAGCAGCCAAGAGGGGAGGAGCTCCTACAATGAGCAGTTCTTC
NA | TRBJ2-7 | TRBD1 | TRBV27 | CASSLSGQGLAYEQYF | TGTGCCAGCAGTTTATCGGGACAGGGGTTGGCCTACGAGCAGTACTTC
NA | TRBJ2-3 | TRBD2 | TRBV7-2 | CASSLAWLAGGPTDTQYF | TGTGCCAGCAGCTTAGCGTGGCTAGCGGGAGGCCCCACAGATACGCAGTATTTT
NA | TRBJ2-5 | TRBD2 | TRBV24-1 | CATSDFRTRGAVETQYF | TGTGCCACCAGTGATTTCCGGACTAGGGGAGCCGTGGAGACCCAGTACTTC
NA | TRBJ2-3 | NA | TRBV5-1 | CASSPYTDTQYF | TGCGCCAGCAGCCCCTACACAGATACGCAGTATTTT
NA | TRBJ2-7 | NA | TRBV6-5 | CASSYDSYEQYF | TGTGCCAGCAGTTACGACAGCTACGAGCAGTACTTC
NA | TRBJ2-2 | NA | TRBV2 | CASSGLGGTGELFF | TGTGCCAGCAGTGGTCTAGGGGGCACCGGGGAGCTGTTTTTT
NA | TRBJ2-7 | NA | TRBV6-5 | CASSYSAGHYEQYF | TGTGCCAGCAGTTACTCAGCGGGCCACTACGAGCAGTACTTC
NA | TRBJ1-2 | NA | TRBV18 | CASSPDSLYGYTF | TGTGCCAGCTCACCAGACAGCCTCTATGGCTACACCTTC
NA | TRBJ2-5 | NA | TRBV11-2 | CASSPSQAPTYQETQYF | TGTGCCAGCAGCCCCTCCCAGGCCCCAACGTACCAAGAGACCCAGTACTTC
once | TRBJ2-1 | NA | TRBV10-1 | CASSEPSRGNEQFF | TGCGCCAGCAGTGAACCGAGTCGGGGCAATGAGCAGTTCTTC
NA | TRBJ1-2 | NA | TRBV30 | CAWSSSYGYTF | TGTGCCTGGAGTTCGTCCTATGGCTACACCTTC
NA | TRBJ2-1 | TRBD1 | TRBV7-6 | CASSLGGQGMGNEQFF | TGTGCCAGCAGCTTAGGAGGACAGGGGATGGGCAATGAGCAGTTCTTC